The next 26 T cell receptor beta chains were all read from a single sample in a study of shared clonotypes between healthy human individuals. Profiled with immunoSEQ multiplex PCR; TCRdb holds only in-frame clones, not every one. The sample contains 1 million to 1.3 million clones, about 84% of which appear only once. Sequenced sample: memory CD4+ T cells from PBMCs. Specified subset: CD45RA-negative fraction. The receptors stem from a man between 18 and 35 years old in good health. Some clones in this sample may be carry-over from other donors' samples.

The table lists this clone with a count of one. The V gene is TRBV7-2, the J gene TRBJ1-3, with 8 bases identical to TRBD1. J gave up 0 bases and V 5 bases, and 6 bases lay outside the gene matches. CDR3 length equals 16 residues. Germline loops: CDR1 SGHTA, CDR2 FQGNSA. The CDR3 loop reads CASSPDRAGSGNTIYF. The CDR3 DNA is TGTGCCAGCAGCCCGGACAGGGCTGGCTCTGGAAACACCATATATTTT.

The chain combines TRBV5-1 with TRBJ1-5, with 8 bases aligning to TRBD1. In germline, CDR1 is SGHRS, CDR2 YFSETQ. With 2 bases clipped from V and 6 bases from J, the junction kept 7 bases outside the gene matches. The CDR3 is 15 amino acids. The CDR3 here is CASSLQGDTGQPQHF. CDR3 nucleotides: TGCGCCAGCAGCTTACAGGGGGATACGGGTCAGCCCCAGCATTTT.

For this clone: The identical CDR3 is also encoded by other nucleotide sequences in the sample. CDR3 sequence (DNA): TGCGCCAGCAGCTTGGTTAGCGGGAGTTCAGAGACCCAGTACTTC. It encodes CASSLVSGSSETQYF. The chain uses TRBV5-1 and TRBJ2-5; 9 bases align to TRBD2. J was trimmed by 4 bases and V by 0 bases; bases with no gene match: 4. Germline CDR1 and CDR2: SGHRS and YFSETQ. CDR3 size: 15 residues.

The CDR3 is CASSFQGAGYTEAFF. The DNA of the CDR3 is TGCGCCAGCAGCTTCCAGGGGGCTGGGTACACTGAAGCTTTCTTT. The chain links TRBV5-1 to TRBJ1-1, with TRBD1 matching 8 bases. With V trimmed by 2 bases and J by 3 bases, 6 bases remained unmatched. Per the germline V gene, CDR1 is SGHRS and CDR2 is YFSETQ. The CDR3 consists of 15 residues.

This clone showed up just a few times. The CDR3 DNA reads as TGTGCCAGCACCCCGACAGGGGGCCAGGATACGCAGTATTTT. Its protein product is CASTPTGGQDTQYF. This rearrangement joins TRBV2 to TRBJ2-3; 10 nucleotides align to TRBD1. The V gene's germline CDR1 is SNHLY and CDR2 FYNNEI. The CDR3 sequence is 14 residues long. With V trimmed by 7 bases and J by 6 bases, 7 bases remained unmatched.

J is TRBJ2-3 and V is TRBV11-2, with TRBD2 identical over 8 bases. Germline V gives CDR1 SGHAT, CDR2 FQNNGV. Losses at the gene ends were 4 bases for V and 1 base for J; bases not matched to a gene: 7. The CDR3 consists of 16 residues. Written as DNA, the CDR3 is TGTGCCAGCAGCTCCGGTACGGGAGGGGGCACAGATACGCAGTATTTT. Translated: CASSSGTGGGTDTQYF.

At least ten counts were recorded for this clone. J is TRBJ1-1 and V is TRBV28; D is ambiguous. V lost 8 bases, J lost 1 base, and 11 bases lay in between. The CDR3 covers 13 residues. Germline V gene sequence: CDR1 MDHEN, CDR2 SYDVKM. Here the CDR3 DNA reads TGTGCCAGCGGACCTGCGGGGAACACTGAAGCTTTCTTT. Amino acids: CASGPAGNTEAFF.

For this clone: A much larger clone lies a single base off, so this may be a read error. The conserved phenylalanine or tryptophan normally closing the CDR3 is absent here, so this likely arose from a read error. The V call is TRBV19, the J call TRBJ1-5, with 9 bases identical to TRBD1. The CDR3 contains 14 residues. The germline gives CDR1 LNHDA, CDR2 SQIVND (reference sequence). V shed 4 bases and J 6 bases; nucleotides not matched to a gene: 4. CDR3 sequence reads: CASSKQGAGQPQHS. For the CDR3, the DNA is TGTGCCAGTAGTAAACAGGGGGCAGGTCAGCCCCAGCATTCT.

V is TRBV11-2 and J is TRBJ1-5, with D maybe TRBD1 (6 bases). The CDR3 is 15 residues long. Germline lookup yields CDR1 SGHAT and CDR2 FQNNGV. V lost 3 bases, J lost 7 bases, and 16 bases lay in between. The CDR3 sequence is CASSLESDSRQPQHF. The DNA for the CDR3 is TGTGCCAGCAGCTTGGAATCGGACAGCCGACAGCCCCAGCATTTT.

The chain joins TRBV28 to TRBJ2-7; 12 bases line up with TRBD2. The junction had 6 bases not matched to a gene; V was cut back by 5 bases and J by 4 bases. The length of the CDR3 is 15 residues. Germline CDR1 is MDHEN and CDR2 is SYDVKM. The chain's CDR3 is CASSITSGRTYEQYF. The DNA for the CDR3 is TGTGCCAGCAGTATAACTAGCGGGAGGACGTACGAGCAGTACTTC.

The rearrangement uses TRBV28 and TRBJ1-2; unclear D gene. Germline V CDR1 and CDR2: MDHEN, SYDVKM. The CDR3 has 9 residues. The germline V and J ends were trimmed by 8 bases and 11 bases, with 9 bases remaining between them. The CDR3 DNA reads TGTGCCAGCGGGGTAGGGTACACCTTC. Its translation is CASGVGYTF.

The chain employs TRBV11-3 and TRBJ2-7, with a tentative D call TRBD1 (7 bases). This CDR3 comprises 14 residues. Germline loops: CDR1 SGHNT, CDR2 YENEEA. The V end lost 5 bases, the J end lost 5 bases, and 16 bases lay between the germline ends. CDR3 coding DNA: TGTGCCAGCAGCCCAAGACAGGGAGGCGACGAGCAGTACTTC. This gives the protein CASSPRQGGDEQYF.

The chain is built from TRBV4-2 and TRBJ1-2, with TRBD1 matching over 7 bases. Trimming at V came to 0 bases and at J to 0 bases, leaving 7 bases not matched to a gene. The CDR3 is 17 residues long. Per the germline V gene, CDR1 is LGHNA and CDR2 is YNFKEQ. CDR3 nucleotides: TGTGCCAGCAGCCAAGAGACAGGGCGGCCGTCTAACTATGGCTACACCTTC. Its protein product is CASSQETGRPSNYGYTF.

The chain has TRBV28 and TRBJ1-3, with 8 positions matching TRBD1. CDR1 is MDHEN and CDR2 is SYDVKM in the germline V gene. This CDR3 has 15 amino acids. With 6 bases clipped from V and 4 bases from J, the junction kept 8 bases outside the gene matches. The CDR3 region is CASRENRGSGNTIYF. In DNA form, the CDR3 reads TGTGCCAGCAGAGAAAACAGGGGGTCAGGAAACACCATATATTTT.

The chain has TRBV5-6 and TRBJ2-5; D assignment may be TRBD1 or TRBD2 (6 bases each). The V end was cut by 0 bases, the J end by 5 bases, with 17 bases between. Germline V gene sequence: CDR1 SGHDT, CDR2 YYEEEE. The CDR3 is 16 amino acids. The CDR3 DNA reads as TGTGCCAGCAGCTTGGGGACGGGGGCGCCGATGGAGACCCAGTACTTC. Its translation: CASSLGTGAPMETQYF.

The chain uses TRBV30 and TRBJ1-1; D is perhaps TRBD1 (5 bases). Trimming shortened V by 5 bases and J by 2 bases, and 12 bases separated the two germline ends. Germline V gene lookup returns CDR1 GTSNPN and CDR2 SVGIG (reference sequence). This CDR3 spans 13 amino acids. CDR3 region: CAWAGGLNTEAFF. CDR3 in DNA: TGTGCCTGGGCCGGGGGTCTCAACACTGAAGCTTTCTTT.

This clone was seen only once. The J gene is TRBJ1-4, the V gene TRBV27, with 7 bases that match TRBD1. This CDR3 contains 16 residues. Germline V gene lookup returns CDR1 MNHEY and CDR2 SMNVEV (reference sequence). Trimming at V came to 6 bases and at J to 4 bases, leaving 11 bases not matched to a gene. CDR3: CASSPLGQPLNEKLFF. The CDR3 region has the DNA TGTGCCAGCAGCCCTCTGGGACAGCCCCTTAATGAAAAACTGTTTTTT. Looking up the rest from reference TRBV27 and TRBJ1-4 gives the full variable domain: EAQVTQNPRYLITVTGKKLTVTCSQNMNHEYMSWYRQDPGLGLRQIYYSMNVEVTDKGDVPEGYKVSRKEKRNFPLILESPSPNQTSLYFCASSPLGQPLNEKLFFGSGTQLSVL.

V gene TRBV19 combines with J gene TRBJ2-2; the match to TRBD2 covers 9 bases. This CDR3 contains 19 residues. V shed 5 bases and J 6 bases; nucleotides not matched to a gene: 19. In germline, CDR1 is LNHDA, CDR2 SQIVND (reference sequence). CDR3 DNA sequence: TGTGCCAGTAGTTCCTCGGGACTCCTAGCGGGAAAGTATGCCGGGGAGCTGTTTTTT. Its translation is CASSSSGLLAGKYAGELFF.

The chain is built from TRBV5-1 and TRBJ2-1; 13 nucleotides align to TRBD2. This CDR3 contains 14 residues. The germline V gene encodes CDR1 SGHRS and CDR2 YFSETQ. V was clipped by 4 bases and J by 10 bases; unmatched bases: 5. CDR3 in amino acids: CASSRTSGSSEQFF. The DNA for the CDR3 is TGCGCCAGCAGCCGGACTAGCGGGAGCAGCGAGCAGTTCTTC. The whole variable domain, remainder taken from reference TRBV5-1 and TRBJ2-1, is KAGVTQTPRYLIKTRGQQVTLSCSPISGHRSVSWYQQTPGQGLQFLFEYFSETQRNKGNFPGRFSGRQFSNSRSEMNVSTLELGDSALYLCASSRTSGSSEQFFGPGTRLTVL.

The chain uses TRBV7-9 and TRBJ2-7; TRBD1 agrees at 7 bases. Germline CDR1 is SEHNR and CDR2 is FQNEAQ (reference sequence). There are 14 residues in the CDR3. The V gene end was trimmed by 2 bases and the J gene end by 5 bases; junction bases not matched to a gene: 6. The chain's CDR3 is CASSLTGEWDEQYF. The CDR3 DNA reads TGTGCCAGCAGCTTAACAGGGGAGTGGGACGAGCAGTACTTC.

In its sample, this clone was seen a few times. The chain uses TRBV27 and TRBJ2-1, with D perhaps matching TRBD1 or TRBD2 (5 bases each). CDR3 size: 14 residues. V was clipped by 2 bases and J by 10 bases, with 15 bases between them. Germline V CDR1 and CDR2: MNHEY, SMNVEV (reference sequence). CDR3 sequence reads: CASSLRDPWGEQFF. In nucleotides, the CDR3 is TGTGCCAGCAGTTTACGGGACCCCTGGGGAGAGCAGTTCTTC.

CDR3 nucleotide sequence: TGTGCCTCTTCGGGAGGCCTAAACTATGGCTACACCTTC. Protein sequence: CASSGGLNYGYTF. The chain combines TRBV30 with TRBJ1-2, with unresolved D. Trimming cost V 7 bases and J 2 bases, with 14 bases left between them. The CDR3 sequence is 13 residues long. Germline V gene sequence: CDR1 GTSNPN, CDR2 SVGIG (reference sequence).

The chain links TRBV18 to TRBJ2-1, with 12 bases fitting TRBD2. The CDR3 extends over 15 amino acids. Germline CDR1 reads KGHSH; CDR2 reads LQKENI. V dropped 2 bases and J dropped 9; count of bases not matched to a gene: 5. CDR3 sequence reads: CASSPSSGRASEQFF. CDR3 DNA sequence: TGTGCCAGCTCACCATCTAGCGGGAGGGCCTCTGAGCAGTTCTTC.

The chain has TRBV1 and TRBJ2-5. TRBV1 is a pseudogene locus. CDR3 length: 14 amino acids. DNA of the CDR3: TGCACCAGCAGCCAAGCCCCCCCCCAAGAGACCCAGTACTTC. It encodes CTSSQAPPQETQYF.

This clone was counted a few times. In the same sample, other DNA sequences code for this CDR3. The chain is built from TRBV29-1 and TRBJ2-5, with D tentatively TRBD1 (6 bases). Germline loops: CDR1 SQVTM, CDR2 ANQGSEA. Trimming cost V 5 bases and J 0 bases, with 10 bases left between them. The CDR3 length is 13 residues. Here the CDR3 DNA reads TGCAGCGTTAAAGGACAGTACCAAGAGACCCAGTACTTC. The encoded protein is CSVKGQYQETQYF.

There are a few counts of this clone. V gene TRBV28 combines with J gene TRBJ1-5; D uncertain. This CDR3 is built from 15 residues. V dropped 7 bases and J dropped 0 bases, with 13 bases sitting between them. CDR1 and CDR2 from the germline V gene are MDHEN and SYDVKM. The CDR3 DNA follows: TGTGCCAGCAATCGGTTGAGGGCTAGCAATCAGCCCCAGCATTTT. Amino acids: CASNRLRASNQPQHF.